This TCR beta chain was retrieved from a study of early T cells in non-severe SARS-CoV-2 infection. This clonotype was counted ten times or more. TCRdb recomputed calls from the 5' RACE reads with MiXCR, one row per CDR3 protein. Seen here are 65,000 to 95,000 distinct CDR3 sequences, over 9% observed once, and the top ten hold approximately 4.8%. The sequence derives from an adult who was a healthcare worker with PCR-confirmed SARS-CoV-2 infection or an uninfected control (not recorded which). Material for sequencing was whole blood.

CDR3 region: CAISGQGDSYEQYF. The CDR3, as DNA: TGTGCCATCAGTGGACAGGGGGACTCCTACGAGCAGTACTTC. V is TRBV10-3 and J is TRBJ2-7; TRBD1 aligns across 9 bases. Per the germline V gene, CDR1 is ENHRY and CDR2 is SYGVKD. The CDR3 is 14 residues long. Unmatched junction bases numbered 1, after V lost 4 bases and J lost 0 bases.